This entry features one TCR beta chain sequence. Its antigen is not known. V lost 7 bases, J lost 2 bases, and 10 bases stayed unmatched. CDR3 length: 15 residues. The germline CDR1 and CDR2 sequences are SNHLY and FYNNEI. Healthy and HIV-negative, the adult donors had no recent acute infections or vaccinations. This sample is part of a study of shared clonotypes between healthy human individuals. Findings and caveats of the study: Naive subsets tended to show greater estimated richness than memory subsets.

Sequencing was performed with immunoSEQ multiplex PCR; in TCRdb, only in-frame clones are kept and a portion is missing. The table lists around 990,000 clones, 60% to 80% of them singletons, with about 0.94% in the top ten. This rearrangement joins TRBV2 to TRBJ2-7, with 8 bases that match TRBD2. Sequencing was carried out using memory CD4+ T cells from PBMCs. The sample's subset: CD45RA-negative fraction. This receptor was obtained from a man aged 18-30 years in good health. Some clones in this sample may be carry-over from other donors' samples. CDR3 region: CASKLIAGLAYEQYF. The CDR3 bases are TGTGCCAGCAAACTCATAGCGGGATTGGCCTACGAGCAGTACTTC. The whole variable domain, remainder taken from reference TRBV2 and TRBJ2-7, is EPEVTQTPSHQVTQMGQEVILRCVPISNHLYFYWYRQILGQKVEFLVSFYNNEISEKSEIFDDQFSVERPDGSNFTLKIRSTKLEDSAMYFCASKLIAGLAYEQYFGPGTRLTVT.